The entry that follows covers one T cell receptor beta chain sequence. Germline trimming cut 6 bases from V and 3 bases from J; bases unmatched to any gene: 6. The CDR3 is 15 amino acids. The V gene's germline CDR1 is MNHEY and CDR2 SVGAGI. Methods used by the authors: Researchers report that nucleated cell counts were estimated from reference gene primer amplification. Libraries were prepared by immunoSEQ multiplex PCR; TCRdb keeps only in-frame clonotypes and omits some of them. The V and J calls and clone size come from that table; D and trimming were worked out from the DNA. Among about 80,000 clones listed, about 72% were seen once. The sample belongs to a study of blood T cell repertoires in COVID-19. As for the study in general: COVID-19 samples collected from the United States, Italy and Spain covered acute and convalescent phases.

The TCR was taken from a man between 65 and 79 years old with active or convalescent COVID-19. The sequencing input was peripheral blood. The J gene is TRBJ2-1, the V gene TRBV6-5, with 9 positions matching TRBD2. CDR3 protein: CASRLSGGGYNEQFF. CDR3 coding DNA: TGTGCCAGCAGACTTAGCGGGGGAGGCTACAATGAGCAGTTCTTC.